The 30 T cell receptor beta chains in this list originate from one sample, sequenced in a study of neurological immune-mediated disorders. TCRdb ran MiXCR on the 5' RACE reads and lists one entry per CDR3 protein. The sample yields some 30,000 distinct CDR3 sequences, less than 20% seen once. Time point reported: technical triplicate 3. The sequenced sample was CD4+ T cells from blood. These receptors came from a female donor with HTLV-1-associated myelopathy (HAM/TSP).

The rearrangement joins TRBV7-9 to TRBJ2-5, with D possibly being TRBD2 (6 bases). Germline lookup yields CDR1 SEHNR and CDR2 FQNEAQ (reference sequence). V lost 5 bases and J 5 bases, leaving 15 bases between the germline ends. CDR3 length equals 14 residues. The CDR3 nucleotides read TGTGCCAGCAGCCTAGTGGAGGGCCGGGAGACCCAGTACTTC. This codes for CASSLVEGRETQYF.

By proportion, this clonotype is medium-sized (0.01 to 0.1%). This chain links TRBV27 with TRBJ2-3; TRBD1 is a possible D gene (6 bases). The ends were cut back, 4 bases at V and 7 bases at J, with 18 bases in the middle. Germline CDR1 reads MNHEY; CDR2 reads SMNVEV (reference sequence). The CDR3 runs 15 residues. CDR3 sequence: CASSSTGWGSYTQYF. The CDR3 coding sequence is TGTGCCAGCAGTTCCACAGGGTGGGGCAGCTATACGCAGTATTTT.

This clonotype was seen ten or more times. The chain links TRBV5-4 to TRBJ2-1; the match to TRBD1 covers 10 bases. Germline V CDR1 and CDR2: SGHNT, YYREEE (reference sequence). This CDR3 region has 16 residues. Germline trimming cut 4 bases from V and 6 bases from J; bases unmatched to any gene: 10. CDR3 loop: CASSDPGQGVGNEQFF. In DNA, the CDR3 is TGTGCCAGCAGCGACCCAGGACAGGGGGTGGGCAATGAGCAGTTCTTC.

In its sample, this clonotype was seen many times. J is TRBJ2-1 and V is TRBV6-5, with D hard to call. Germline values: CDR1 MNHEY, CDR2 SVGAGI. The CDR3 totals 15 residues. The V end lost 6 bases, the J end lost 1 base, and 13 bases lay between the germline ends. The CDR3 sequence is CASSFQASSYNEQFF. CDR3 sequence (DNA): TGTGCCAGCAGCTTCCAGGCTAGTTCCTACAATGAGCAGTTCTTC.

This chain connects TRBV15 to TRBJ1-2; weak D call: TRBD1 (5 bases). The CDR3 is 16 amino acids. Germline values: CDR1 LNHNV, CDR2 YYDKDF (reference sequence). V was clipped by 2 bases and J by 5 bases, with 18 bases between them. CDR3 nucleotides: TGTGCCACCAGCAGACGCGATCGGGGGAATGGGTATGGCTACACCTTC. Encoded protein: CATSRRDRGNGYGYTF.

This clonotype was observed many times. V gene TRBV20-1 combines with J gene TRBJ2-3; D is uncertain. V gave up 5 bases and J gave up 0 bases, with 9 bases separating them. Germline CDR1 is DFQATT and CDR2 is SNEGSKA (reference sequence). The CDR3 spans 13 residues. The DNA for the CDR3 is TGCAGTGCTGAGACAACGAGCACAGATACGCAGTATTTT. It is translated as CSAETTSTDTQYF.

At least ten counts were recorded for this clonotype. This chain connects TRBV29-1 to TRBJ1-1; D is uncertain. V lost 3 bases and J lost 1, with 3 bases in between. The CDR3 length is 11 residues. Germline loops: CDR1 SQVTM, CDR2 ANQGSEA. The CDR3 DNA reads as TGCAGCGTTGAGGGGAACACTGAAGCTTTCTTT. This sequence encodes CSVEGNTEAFF.

To note about this clonotype: The junction does not match germline at one end; this may be a read error. The genes are TRBV5-1 and TRBJ2-3; 11 bases agree with TRBD2. Germline loops: CDR1 SGHRS, CDR2 YFSETQ. CDR3 length equals 16 residues. The CDR3 bases are TGCGCCAACAGCTTTACAGGGACTAGCGGAGGGGATACGCAGTATTTT. Its protein is CANSFTGTSGGDTQYF. The full variable domain, rest sourced from reference TRBV5-1 and TRBJ2-3, is KAGVTQTPRYLIKTRGQQVTLSCSPISGHRSVSWYQQTPGQGLQFLFEYFSETQRNKGNFPGRFSGRQFSNSRSEMNVSTLELGDSALYLCANSFTGTSGGDTQYFGPGTRLTVL.

As to this clonotype: Compared with germline, one end of the junction differs, possibly owing to a read error. CDR3 loop: CASSLDEIKDTQYF. CDR3 DNA: TGCGCCAGCAGTTTGGATGAGATCAAAGATACGCAGTATTTT. The chain has TRBV5-1 and TRBJ2-3, with D uncertain. Germline V gives CDR1 SGHRS, CDR2 YFSETQ. The CDR3 covers 14 residues.

J is TRBJ2-6 and V is TRBV5-6; TRBD2 might be the D (6 bases). The germline gives CDR1 SGHDT, CDR2 YYEEEE. V dropped 6 bases and J dropped 2 bases, with 18 bases sitting between them. The CDR3 is 17 residues long. The CDR3 DNA reads as TGTGCCAGCAATCTAGGCGGGATAGTGACTGGGGCCAACGTCCTGACTTTC. It encodes CASNLGGIVTGANVLTF. Based on the CDR3 plus reference TRBV5-6 and TRBJ2-6, the full variable domain is DAGVTQSPTHLIKTRGQQVTLRCSPKSGHDTVSWYQQALGQGPQFIFQYYEEEERQRGNFPDRFSGHQFPNYSSELNVNALLLGDSALYLCASNLGGIVTGANVLTFGAGSRLTVL.

This clonotype has at least ten counts. The rearrangement links TRBV20-1 to TRBJ2-7; 9 nucleotides line up with TRBD2. V shed 0 bases, J shed 7 bases, and the junction held 4 bases outside the gene matches. This CDR3 is 13 amino acids long. Germline CDR1 reads DFQATT; CDR2 reads SNEGSKA (reference sequence). CDR3 in amino acids: CSARDHLAGEQYF. As DNA, the CDR3 is TGCAGTGCTAGAGATCACCTAGCGGGAGAGCAGTACTTC.

This clonotype came up a few times. This rearrangement joins TRBV7-3 to TRBJ2-3; 9 bases align to TRBD2. V lost 5 bases, J lost 11 bases, and 14 bases stayed unmatched. Germline V gives CDR1 SGHTA, CDR2 FQGTGA. The CDR3 consists of 15 residues. CDR3 DNA sequence: TGTGCCAGCAGCATTGGGACTAGCAGCTACAATGAGCAGTATTTT. This translates into CASSIGTSSYNEQYF.

This clonotype came up many times. This sequence joins TRBV20-1 and TRBJ2-5; TRBD1 matches 8 bases. V shed 7 bases, J shed 4 bases, and the junction held 20 bases outside the gene matches. The CDR3 length is 17 residues. Germline CDR1 DFQATT, CDR2 SNEGSKA (reference sequence). CDR3 loop: CSVPTPTRTGSLETQYF. CDR3 DNA: TGCAGTGTTCCAACCCCCACGAGGACAGGGAGTCTAGAGACCCAGTACTTC.

The chain links TRBV9 to TRBJ2-3, with D possibly called TRBD1 or TRBD2 (5 bases each). This CDR3 is 14 amino acids long. Between the trimmed V and J ends, which lost 4 bases and 2 bases, there was a span of 11 bases. The germline CDR1 and CDR2 sequences are SGDLS and YYNGEE. CDR3 in amino acids: CASSPGPATDTQYF. The CDR3 bases are TGTGCCAGCAGCCCGGGGCCAGCCACAGATACGCAGTATTTT.

This clonotype was seen many times. The genes are TRBV30 and TRBJ1-6; D unresolved. CDR3 size: 14 residues. Germline V gene sequence: CDR1 GTSNPN, CDR2 SVGIG (reference sequence). V lost 4 bases and J 7 bases, leaving 14 bases between the germline ends. Here the CDR3 reads CAWTVAVQNSPLHF. CDR3 nucleotides: TGTGCCTGGACGGTCGCGGTACAGAATTCACCCCTCCACTTT.

This clonotype has a count of ten or more. The chain combines TRBV3-1 with TRBJ2-4; TRBD1 matches at 7 bases. The CDR3 is made up of 15 amino acids. Germline V lookup: CDR1 LGHDT, CDR2 YNNKEL (reference sequence). V was clipped by 4 bases and J by 3 bases; unmatched bases: 6. The CDR3 sequence: CASSLRDRDKNIQYF. CDR3 DNA: TGTGCCAGCAGCCTCAGAGACAGGGACAAAAACATTCAGTACTTC.

There are a few counts of this clonotype. The chain employs TRBV6-2 or TRBV6-3 and TRBJ2-1; D uncertain. The CDR3 is 13 amino acids. V gave up 2 bases and J gave up 8 bases, with 10 bases separating them. CDR1 and CDR2 (germline): MNHEY, SVGEGT. The CDR3 nucleotides are TGTGCCAGCAGTTACGCCTCCCCCCATGAGCAGTTCTTC. It translates to CASSYASPHEQFF.

This clonotype was seen many times. The chain uses TRBV7-9 and TRBJ2-1, with TRBD1 matching 9 bases. V shed 3 bases, J shed 8 bases, and the junction held 8 bases outside the gene matches. CDR1 SEHNR and CDR2 FQNEAQ come from the germline V gene (reference sequence). The CDR3 sequence is 15 residues long. In nucleotides, the CDR3 is TGTGCCAGCAGCTTTCAGGGGACAGGGAGGGATGAGCAGTTCTTC. It is translated as CASSFQGTGRDEQFF.

In this sample, this clonotype turned up many times. J is TRBJ2-7 and V is TRBV2; 8 bases are a match to TRBD2. The ends lost 6 bases at V and 2 bases at J; junction bases unmatched: 9. The length of the CDR3 is 15 residues. Per the germline V gene, CDR1 is SNHLY and CDR2 is FYNNEI. The CDR3 sequence: CASRANRLAPYEQYF. For the CDR3, the DNA is TGTGCCAGCAGAGCTAATAGACTAGCGCCCTACGAGCAGTACTTC.

The chain is built from TRBV7-9 and TRBJ2-3, with 10 bases matching TRBD2. With V trimmed by 3 bases and J by 1 base, 4 bases remained unmatched. The CDR3 has 16 residues. In germline, CDR1 is SEHNR, CDR2 FQNEAQ (reference sequence). CDR3 DNA: TGTGCCAGCAGCTTCGGTCTAGCGGGGGGCACAGATACGCAGTATTTT. Its protein product is CASSFGLAGGTDTQYF.

This clonotype was detected many times. This chain uses TRBV15 with TRBJ2-1; TRBD2 agrees at 8 bases. Germline V lookup: CDR1 LNHNV, CDR2 YYDKDF (reference sequence). With 1 base clipped from V and 8 bases from J, the junction kept 10 bases outside the gene matches. The CDR3 covers 16 residues. CDR3 sequence reads: CATSRVGRGVNDEQFF. The CDR3 region has the DNA TGTGCCACCAGCAGAGTAGGGCGGGGGGTTAACGATGAGCAGTTCTTC.

This clonotype was observed many times. This sequence joins TRBV7-9 and TRBJ2-2, with TRBD1 identical over 11 bases. Trimming at V came to 2 bases and at J to 3 bases, leaving 8 bases not matched to a gene. This CDR3 has 18 residues. Germline V lookup: CDR1 SEHNR, CDR2 FQNEAQ (reference sequence). The CDR3 DNA is TGTGCCAGCAGCTTAATCGGACAGGGGGCAACTTACACCGGGGAGCTGTTTTTT. Translation gives CASSLIGQGATYTGELFF.

This sequence joins TRBV5-1 and TRBJ2-1; D perhaps matches TRBD2 (7 bases). The CDR3 is 15 amino acids. CDR1 and CDR2 from the germline V gene are SGHRS and YFSETQ. The V and J ends lost 0 bases and 7 bases respectively, with 14 bases between them. CDR3 nucleotides: TGCGCCAGCAGCTTGGAGGAGGGGGGGTGGAATGAGCAGTTCTTC. Translation gives CASSLEEGGWNEQFF.

This clonotype was picked up many times. The V and J genes are TRBV18 and TRBJ2-1; TRBD2 matches at 10 bases. Trimming took 2 bases from V and 8 from J; bases not matched to a gene: 3. Germline V lookup: CDR1 KGHSH, CDR2 LQKENI. The CDR3 consists of 14 residues. CDR3 sequence reads: CASSPDLAGDEQFF. The CDR3 bases are TGTGCCAGCTCACCAGACCTAGCGGGGGATGAGCAGTTCTTC.

This clonotype was seen at least ten times. The V call is TRBV7-2, the J call TRBJ2-1; possible D gene TRBD1, 6 bases. From germline, CDR1 is SGHTA and CDR2 FQGNSA. This CDR3 region has 14 residues. V shed 1 base and J shed 10 bases, with 14 bases lying between them. The CDR3 region is CASSLEVQGNEQFF. CDR3 nucleotide sequence: TGTGCCAGCAGCTTAGAGGTGCAGGGGAACGAGCAGTTCTTC.

There are many counts of this clonotype. V usage is TRBV18 and J usage is TRBJ2-3; TRBD2 agrees at 7 bases. J was trimmed by 0 bases and V by 6 bases; bases with no gene match: 6. The CDR3 consists of 15 residues. Germline assignment: CDR1 KGHSH and CDR2 LQKENI. The CDR3 reads CASSRDYLSTDTQYF. DNA for the CDR3: TGTGCCAGCTCTCGGGACTACCTGAGCACAGATACGCAGTATTTT.

In its sample, this clonotype was seen a few times. The gene calls are TRBV20-1 and TRBJ2-7; D remains unclear. This CDR3 is 12 amino acids long. Trimming removed 1 base from V and 1 base from J, with 5 bases in between. Germline V lookup: CDR1 DFQATT, CDR2 SNEGSKA (reference sequence). CDR3 DNA sequence: TGCAGTGCTAGAGGGCAGTCCTACGAGCAGTACTTC. It encodes CSARGQSYEQYF.

This clonotype was seen ten or more times. This rearrangement joins TRBV6-1 to TRBJ2-1; 8 bases fit TRBD2. J gave up 8 bases and V 5 bases, and 11 bases lay outside the gene matches. This CDR3 comprises 15 residues. Germline CDR1 MNHNS, CDR2 SASEGT. The CDR3 sequence: CASSITGLGDDEQFF. The CDR3 DNA reads as TGTGCCAGCAGTATTACGGGACTAGGAGACGATGAGCAGTTCTTC.

This clonotype was recorded at least ten times. This sequence joins TRBV29-1 and TRBJ2-1; no reliable D call. V gave up 4 bases and J gave up 0 bases, with 13 bases separating them. Germline V gene sequence: CDR1 SQVTM, CDR2 ANQGSEA. The CDR3 spans 15 residues. CDR3 amino acids: CSVVPPRLSYNEQFF. In DNA, the CDR3 is TGCAGCGTTGTTCCCCCGCGGCTCTCCTACAATGAGCAGTTCTTC.

This clonotype counts as medium-sized (0.01 to 0.1%). This chain uses TRBV5-1 with TRBJ2-5, with 11 positions matching TRBD2. The germline CDR1 and CDR2 sequences are SGHRS and YFSETQ. The CDR3 extends over 16 amino acids. J gave up 3 bases and V 4 bases, and 8 bases lay outside the gene matches. The CDR3 loop reads CASSLGLAGTEETQYF. The CDR3 nucleotides read TGCGCCAGCAGCCTAGGACTAGCGGGTACCGAAGAGACCCAGTACTTC.